This T cell receptor (beta chain) stems from a study of cytomegalovirus exposure and HLA in healthy donors. This CDR3 region has 14 residues. Germline loops: CDR1 SGHAT, CDR2 FQNNGV. Between the trimmed V and J ends, which lost 0 bases and 7 bases, there was a span of 10 bases. Amplification used 60 Vbeta primers and 13 Jbeta primers. Using immunoSEQ multiplex PCR, the repertoire was profiled, and TCRdb retains in-frame clones only, with some absent. The top ten hold roughly 4% of the sample, which has around 140,000 clones, roughly 70% seen once. This clone appeared a few times. Sequencing was carried out using PBMCs. The chain joins TRBV11-2 to TRBJ2-1; unclear D gene. The source of this sequence is a man between 45 and 60 years old in good health and CMV-seropositive. The chain's CDR3 is CASSLDSSVNEQFF. The CDR3 DNA follows: TGTGCCAGCAGCTTAGATTCCTCGGTAAATGAGCAGTTCTTC.